The 17 T cell receptor beta chains given below trace back to one sample, sequenced in a study of T cell responses to AZD1222 COVID-19 vaccine. The protocol was immunoSEQ multiplex PCR, while the TCRdb copy is restricted to in-frame clones and leaves out a portion. The profile shows 140,000 or so clones, 86% of them singletons. Specimen: peripheral blood, collected 28 days after the second AZD1222 dose. The receptors were gathered from an adult who received the AZD1222 COVID-19 vaccine.

J is TRBJ2-7 and V is TRBV3-1 (or the pseudogene TRBV3-2), with D perhaps assigned TRBD1 or TRBD2 (5 bases each). There are 12 residues in the CDR3. V lost 3 bases and J lost 6, with 9 bases in between. Germline lookup yields CDR1 LGHDT and CDR2 YNNKEL (reference sequence). CDR3 amino acids: CASSQGVGEQYF. CDR3 nucleotide sequence: TGTGCCAGCAGCCAGGGGGTTGGCGAGCAGTACTTC.

V and J are TRBV7-7 and TRBJ2-5; tentatively, D is TRBD1 (6 bases). Trimming stripped 6 bases from V and 4 bases from J, with 12 bases between. The CDR3 is 13 residues long. Germline CDR1 is SSHAT and CDR2 is FNYEAQ (reference sequence). This CDR3 is CASSFGQRETQYF. In DNA form, the CDR3 reads TGTGCCAGCAGTTTCGGACAGAGAGAGACCCAGTACTTC. Supplemented by reference TRBV7-7 and TRBJ2-5, the full variable domain reads GAGVSQSPRYKVTKRGQDVTLRCDPISSHATLYWYQQALGQGPEFLTYFNYEAQPDKSGLPSDRFSAERPEGSISTLTIQRTEQRDSAMYRCASSFGQRETQYFGPGTRLLVL.

This chain's CDR3 is CASSIGVAYNEQFF. The CDR3 DNA reads as TGTGCCAGCAGCATAGGAGTAGCCTACAATGAGCAGTTCTTC. The chain joins TRBV5-6 to TRBJ2-1, with no clear D. The CDR3 covers 14 residues. The germline V and J ends were trimmed by 4 bases and 2 bases, with 10 bases remaining between them. The germline CDR1 and CDR2 sequences are SGHDT and YYEEEE.

V gene TRBV5-4 combines with J gene TRBJ2-2; no reliable D call. The germline V gene encodes CDR1 SGHNT and CDR2 YYREEE (reference sequence). This CDR3 has 17 amino acids. V dropped 9 bases and J dropped 0 bases, with 21 bases sitting between them. The CDR3 nucleotides are TGTGCCACCCCTATATCGGGCGACGGTCCGAACACCGGGGAGCTGTTTTTT. It codes for CATPISGDGPNTGELFF.

CDR3 nucleotide sequence: TGCAGCGTTGAAGAACAGGGGGCGCGCGGCTACACCTTC. It specifies CSVEEQGARGYTF. The gene calls are TRBV29-1 and TRBJ1-2; the match to TRBD1 covers 9 bases. The CDR3 runs 13 residues. CDR1 SQVTM and CDR2 ANQGSEA come from the germline V gene. With V trimmed by 0 bases and J by 8 bases, 4 bases remained unmatched.

The chain has TRBV7-8 and TRBJ2-3; 11 positions agree with TRBD2. The CDR3 has 17 amino acids. The germline V gene encodes CDR1 SGHVS and CDR2 FQNEAQ. J was trimmed by 1 base and V by 4 bases; bases with no gene match: 7. This CDR3 is CASSSVLAGVRTDTQYF. The CDR3 DNA reads TGTGCCAGCAGCTCCGTACTAGCGGGAGTACGCACAGATACGCAGTATTTT.

The CDR3 is CASSSTTGEVNEQYF. The CDR3 bases are TGCGCCAGCAGCTCTACGACAGGGGAAGTGAACGAGCAGTACTTC. This chain connects TRBV5-1 to TRBJ2-7; 8 bases fit TRBD1. Germline values: CDR1 SGHRS, CDR2 YFSETQ. This CDR3 region has 15 residues. The trim removed 3 bases at V and 5 bases at J, leaving 10 bases unmatched.

This clone was counted between two and nine times. Other DNA sequences from this sample encode an identical CDR3 as well. The chain links TRBV2 to TRBJ1-1; no clear D. V lost 3 bases, J lost 2 bases, and 13 bases lay in between. Germline CDR1 is SNHLY and CDR2 is FYNNEI. The CDR3 has 15 amino acids. The CDR3 DNA sequence: TGTGCCAGCAGTGAGCGGGCAGGAAGAAACACTGAAGCTTTCTTT. It yields the protein CASSERAGRNTEAFF.

In this sample, this clone turned up a few times. V and J are TRBV5-6 and TRBJ2-7; 10 bases match TRBD2. Germline V gene sequence: CDR1 SGHDT, CDR2 YYEEEE. The CDR3 runs to 14 residues. J was trimmed by 4 bases and V by 2 bases; bases with no gene match: 3. CDR3 nucleotides: TGTGCCAGCAGCTTCGCGGGACTAGCGTACGAGCAGTACTTC. As protein: CASSFAGLAYEQYF.

The V and J genes are TRBV7-2 and TRBJ2-5, with 7 bases identical to TRBD1. The germline V gene encodes CDR1 SGHTA and CDR2 FQGNSA. The CDR3 extends over 14 amino acids. With V trimmed by 4 bases and J by 5 bases, 7 bases remained unmatched. CDR3 nucleotides: TGTGCCAGCAGCTCCAGACAGGGTTACGAGACCCAGTACTTC. This sequence encodes CASSSRQGYETQYF.

This sequence joins TRBV29-1 and TRBJ2-1; 11 bases align to TRBD2. After removal of 7 bases from V and 6 bases from J, the junction contained 5 bases not matched to a gene. Germline CDR1 and CDR2: SQVTM and ANQGSEA. The CDR3 spans 13 residues. The CDR3 nucleotides are TGCAGCGGGGGACTAGCGGTAGCCAATGAGCAGTTCTTC. Its translation: CSGGLAVANEQFF.

The chain carries TRBV7-6 and TRBJ2-1; D is uncertain. The germline V gene encodes CDR1 SGHVS and CDR2 FNYEAQ. Trimming left V 2 bases short and J 3 bases short, with 14 bases between. The CDR3 sequence is 16 residues long. CDR3 sequence: CASSLNSPANYNEQFF. For the CDR3, the DNA is TGTGCCAGCAGCTTAAATTCTCCGGCGAACTACAATGAGCAGTTCTTC.

The chain combines TRBV30 with TRBJ2-7, with a weak D call TRBD1 (6 bases). Trimming removed 2 bases at V and 3 bases at J, with 14 bases between. Germline CDR1 reads GTSNPN; CDR2 reads SVGIG (reference sequence). This CDR3 is built from 14 residues. CDR3 sequence reads: CAWSPMLGGYEQYF. The CDR3 region has the DNA TGTGCCTGGAGTCCCATGTTAGGGGGCTACGAGCAGTACTTC.

The V call is TRBV24-1, the J call TRBJ2-1; D gene uncertain. The CDR3 loop spans 13 amino acids. The V gene lost 2 bases and the J gene lost 8 bases, with 9 bases spanning the gap. Germline values: CDR1 KGHDR, CDR2 SFDVKD. This CDR3 is CATSDWPGDEQFF. As DNA, the CDR3 is TGTGCCACCAGTGATTGGCCCGGAGATGAGCAGTTCTTC.

This chain uses TRBV12-3 or TRBV12-4 with TRBJ1-2; D is undetermined. Trimming took 1 base from V and 8 from J, leaving 8 bases between them. This CDR3 is 12 amino acids long. In DNA form, the CDR3 reads TGTGCCAGCAGTTTAGGGCTTAGAGGCTACACCTTC. This gives the protein CASSLGLRGYTF.

V is TRBV28 and J is TRBJ2-5; the D gene is possibly TRBD1 (5 bases). V was pared by 6 bases and J by 2 bases, with 16 bases between. Germline assignment: CDR1 MDHEN and CDR2 SYDVKM. The CDR3 consists of 15 residues. CDR3 amino acids: CASRAPGITQETQYF. CDR3 coding DNA: TGTGCCAGCAGAGCACCAGGGATCACACAAGAGACCCAGTACTTC.

A single count supports this clone. This chain joins TRBV5-6 and TRBJ2-3, with 7 bases identical to TRBD1. The CDR3 contains 14 residues. The V segment lost 4 bases and the J segment 8 bases; nucleotides outside the gene matches: 10. Germline V CDR1 and CDR2: SGHDT, YYEEEE. In nucleotides, the CDR3 is TGTGCCAGCAGCCGCCCACAGGGGTTGGGTACGCAGTATTTT. The encoded protein is CASSRPQGLGTQYF.